Below, 15 T cell receptor beta chains from the same sample are listed, as sequenced in a study of blood T cell repertoires in COVID-19. Assay: immunoSEQ multiplex PCR; the TCRdb copy retains only in-frame clones and omits some. The table has some 130,000 clones, around 86% seen once. Sequencing was done on a sample of peripheral blood. All receptors come from a woman in her 70s with COVID-19, enrolled during active disease.

This clone was seen only a few times. J is TRBJ1-1 and V is TRBV28; D remains ambiguous. The CDR3 totals 14 residues. Trimming pared 7 bases from V and 6 bases from J, leaving 18 bases between. Germline-derived CDR1 and CDR2 are MDHEN and SYDVKM. CDR3 residues: CASTTTTPSAEAFF. In nucleotides, the CDR3 is TGTGCCAGCACTACCACGACCCCCAGCGCTGAAGCTTTCTTT.

The CDR3 DNA reads as TGCAGCGTTGGGGAGAACTACGAGCAGTACTTC. As protein: CSVGENYEQYF. The chain is built from TRBV29-1 and TRBJ2-7; D perhaps matches TRBD2 (5 bases). The CDR3 length is 11 residues. The germline gives CDR1 SQVTM, CDR2 ANQGSEA. V was pared by 4 bases and J by 3 bases, with 7 bases between.

The chain employs TRBV2 and TRBJ1-2; 11 bases line up with TRBD1. J lost 8 bases, V lost 7 bases, and 9 bases had no gene match. Germline values: CDR1 SNHLY, CDR2 FYNNEI. CDR3 length: 14 residues. In DNA, the CDR3 is TGTGCCAGCACCAGGGACAGGGGGTTTCGGGGCTACACCTTC. It encodes CASTRDRGFRGYTF.

V and J are TRBV2 and TRBJ2-7; perhaps TRBD1 as D (5 bases). The CDR3 sequence is 18 residues long. The V and J ends lost 3 bases and 1 base respectively, with 22 bases between them. CDR1 and CDR2 from the germline V gene are SNHLY and FYNNEI. The DNA for the CDR3 is TGTGCCAGCAGTGAGGATAGTAACTACAGGTGGAGATCCTACGAGCAGTACTTC. It yields the protein CASSEDSNYRWRSYEQYF.

The chain carries TRBV2 and TRBJ1-5; D remains unclear. CDR3 length: 16 amino acids. Looked up from germline, CDR1 is SNHLY and CDR2 is FYNNEI. With 7 bases removed from V and 6 bases from J, the gap between germline ends came to 22 bases. The CDR3 here is CASTPRGRVEGQPQHF. As DNA, the CDR3 is TGTGCCAGCACTCCCCGCGGGCGGGTAGAAGGTCAGCCCCAGCATTTT.

The chain recombines TRBV5-4 with TRBJ2-7; tentatively, D is TRBD1 (5 bases). V lost 2 bases and J 2 bases, leaving 14 bases between the germline ends. Looked up from germline, CDR1 is SGHNT and CDR2 is YYREEE (reference sequence). The CDR3 loop spans 15 amino acids. The CDR3 here is CASSFRSGLTYEQYF. The DNA of the CDR3 is TGTGCCAGCAGCTTTCGTTCAGGGCTCACCTACGAGCAGTACTTC.

The V gene is TRBV27, the J gene TRBJ1-4; 9 bases map to TRBD1. From germline, CDR1 is MNHEY and CDR2 SMNVEV (reference sequence). With V trimmed by 5 bases and J by 7 bases, 8 bases remained unmatched. The CDR3 runs to 15 residues. For the CDR3, the DNA is TGTGCCAGCAGTCCGAGACAGGGGGTCGGTGAAAAACTGTTTTTT. It translates to CASSPRQGVGEKLFF.

This clone was picked up one time. The chain carries TRBV30 and TRBJ1-1; 9 bases are a match to TRBD1. With 1 base clipped from V and 4 bases from J, the junction kept 7 bases outside the gene matches. Looked up from germline, CDR1 is GTSNPN and CDR2 is SVGIG (reference sequence). This CDR3 has 15 amino acids. In DNA, the CDR3 is TGTGCCTGGAGTGGACAGGGGGGATCGTTCACTGAAGCTTTCTTT. Protein sequence: CAWSGQGGSFTEAFF.

The chain joins TRBV28 to TRBJ1-6; no firm D call. V was clipped by 8 bases and J by 8 bases, with 19 bases between them. The CDR3 contains 15 residues. Germline CDR1 reads MDHEN; CDR2 reads SYDVKM. The CDR3 nucleotides are TGTGCCAGCGGGCCTACCGGGAAGAGTGATTCACCCCTCCACTTT. Its protein is CASGPTGKSDSPLHF.

The V gene is TRBV27, the J gene TRBJ1-1; TRBD1 is a possible D gene (6 bases). CDR1 is MNHEY and CDR2 is SMNVEV in the germline V gene (reference sequence). The CDR3 extends over 13 amino acids. Trimming took off 6 bases at V and 1 base at J, with 9 bases between the two ends. CDR3 DNA sequence: TGTGCCAGCAGGACAGGTCGGAACACTGAAGCTTTCTTT. Translating it yields CASRTGRNTEAFF.

V usage is TRBV4-1 and J usage is TRBJ2-7; possible D gene TRBD2, 7 bases. The germline V and J ends were trimmed by 0 bases and 5 bases, with 14 bases remaining between them. The germline CDR1 and CDR2 sequences are MGHRA and YSYEKL. CDR3 length equals 15 residues. Here the CDR3 reads CASSQDRRGADEQYF. CDR3 DNA: TGCGCCAGCAGCCAAGATCGACGGGGGGCGGACGAGCAGTACTTC.

The chain has TRBV28 and TRBJ2-4; 9 bases match TRBD1. The CDR3 has 16 residues. Germline V gene data show CDR1 as MDHEN and CDR2 as SYDVKM. The J segment lost 15 bases and the V segment lost 4 bases, leaving 19 bases of the junction unmatched. This chain's CDR3 is CASSWGILRDRALPYF. In DNA form, the CDR3 reads TGTGCCAGCAGTTGGGGGATACTCCGGGACAGGGCCCTCCCGTACTTC.

The gene calls are TRBV3-1 (or the pseudogene TRBV3-2) and TRBJ2-3; 11 bases line up with TRBD2. The CDR3 runs to 18 residues. V gave up 5 bases and J gave up 2 bases; unmatched junction bases: 12. Per germline, CDR1 LGHDT and CDR2 YNNKEL (reference sequence). CDR3 sequence: CASSSHKRLAGLTDTQYF. As DNA, the CDR3 is TGTGCCAGCAGCTCTCACAAACGACTAGCGGGGCTCACAGATACGCAGTATTTT.

This clone was detected once. V gene TRBV2 combines with J gene TRBJ2-1; perhaps TRBD1 as D (7 bases). This CDR3 is built from 15 residues. Germline values: CDR1 SNHLY, CDR2 FYNNEI. The germline V and J ends were trimmed by 4 bases and 5 bases, with 15 bases remaining between them. Here the CDR3 reads CASSGRGTANNEQFF. In DNA form, the CDR3 reads TGTGCCAGCAGTGGGAGGGGGACAGCTAACAATGAGCAGTTCTTC.

This clone was counted a single time. This rearrangement joins TRBV18 to TRBJ1-3, with D maybe TRBD1 (5 bases). The CDR3 runs to 15 residues. V was shortened by 3 bases and J by 0 bases, with 9 bases between the two germline ends. Germline assignment: CDR1 KGHSH and CDR2 LQKENI. Here the CDR3 reads CASSPQGDSGNTIYF. CDR3 DNA: TGTGCCAGCTCACCCCAAGGGGACTCTGGAAACACCATATATTTT.